A single sample gave rise to the 17 T cell receptor beta chains below, sequenced in a study of OX40 agonist ivuxolimab in advanced cancers. Profiled with immunoSEQ multiplex PCR; TCRdb holds only in-frame clones, not every one. The table includes about 69,000 clones, about 89% detected once. The sample consisted of CD4+ or CD8+ T cells sorted from blood, taken in a trial of the OX40 agonist ivuxolimab. The receptors derive from an adult with an advanced solid tumor such as melanoma, head and neck, liver or kidney cancer.

V and J are TRBV7-8 and TRBJ2-3; no reliable D call. Germline V gene sequence: CDR1 SGHVS, CDR2 FQNEAQ. This CDR3 is built from 17 residues. The V end was cut by 1 base, the J end by 2 bases, with 16 bases between. Here the CDR3 reads CASSLVTPHTVTDTQYF. Here the CDR3 DNA reads TGTGCCAGCAGCTTAGTGACCCCCCACACTGTCACAGATACGCAGTATTTT.

The gene calls are TRBV2 and TRBJ1-1; no firm D call. V was pared by 3 bases and J by 1 base, with 9 bases between. Germline values: CDR1 SNHLY, CDR2 FYNNEI. The CDR3 runs to 14 residues. Written as DNA, the CDR3 is TGTGCCAGCAGTGACCGACGGCGGAACACTGAAGCTTTCTTT. Amino acid sequence: CASSDRRRNTEAFF.

This chain uses TRBV7-9 with TRBJ2-2; TRBD2 agrees at 10 bases. CDR3 length: 17 amino acids. Germline V lookup: CDR1 SEHNR, CDR2 FQNEAQ (reference sequence). The junction had 8 bases not matched to a gene; V was cut back by 1 base and J by 6 bases. CDR3 bases: TGTGCCAGCAGCTTAGGTGCTAGCGGGAGATCCCCCGGGGAGCTGTTTTTT. Its translation is CASSLGASGRSPGELFF.

The chain uses TRBV19 and TRBJ2-7; the match to TRBD2 covers 12 bases. CDR1 LNHDA and CDR2 SQIVND come from the germline V gene (reference sequence). The trim removed 5 bases at V and 2 bases at J, leaving 7 bases unmatched. The CDR3 is 16 residues long. This CDR3 reads CASSPGLAGLTYEQYF. The CDR3 nucleotides are TGTGCCAGTAGTCCTGGACTAGCGGGACTCACCTACGAGCAGTACTTC.

The gene calls are TRBV5-8 and TRBJ2-7; D is unresolved. Germline-derived CDR1 and CDR2 are SGHTS and YDEGEE. V was cut by 10 bases and J by 4 bases, with 15 bases left in between. This CDR3 is built from 12 residues. The CDR3 loop is CASNGGYYEQYF. The CDR3, as DNA: TGTGCCTCCAACGGTGGGTATTACGAGCAGTACTTC.

The chain is built from TRBV5-1 and TRBJ2-1, with D unresolved. V gave up 4 bases and J gave up 14 bases, with 22 bases separating them. The CDR3 runs to 14 residues. Germline V lookup: CDR1 SGHRS, CDR2 YFSETQ. The CDR3 DNA is TGCGCCAGCAGCGGTGATCCGGCCTTGAGCCAAGAGTTCTTC. As protein: CASSGDPALSQEFF.

The CDR3 DNA sequence: TGTGCCAGCAGTTTATATAGCGGGAAAAGGTCCTACGAGCAGTACTTC. This codes for CASSLYSGKRSYEQYF. The V call is TRBV28, the J call TRBJ2-7; 8 bases fit TRBD2. The CDR3 runs 16 residues. V lost 1 base, J lost 1 base, and 6 bases stayed unmatched. CDR1 MDHEN and CDR2 SYDVKM come from the germline V gene.

This chain links TRBV5-1 with TRBJ1-2; 11 bases are a match to TRBD1. With 0 bases clipped from V and 4 bases from J, the junction kept 5 bases outside the gene matches. CDR3 length: 16 amino acids. Per the germline V gene, CDR1 is SGHRS and CDR2 is YFSETQ. This CDR3 reads CASSLARDRGTYGYTF. The CDR3 nucleotides are TGCGCCAGCAGCTTGGCCCGGGACAGGGGGACCTATGGCTACACCTTC.

The table lists this clone with a count of one. This chain joins TRBV28 and TRBJ1-2; D ambiguous. The CDR3 runs 12 residues. Germline V gene lookup returns CDR1 MDHEN and CDR2 SYDVKM. Trimming took 6 bases from V and 5 from J, leaving 10 bases between them. The CDR3 loop is CASSPAYYGYTF. The CDR3 DNA is TGTGCCAGCAGCCCAGCCTATTATGGCTACACCTTC.

The chain has TRBV4-1 and TRBJ1-4; no clear D. This CDR3 is 17 amino acids long. The V gene lost 4 bases and the J gene lost 0 bases, with 15 bases spanning the gap. The germline CDR1 and CDR2 sequences are MGHRA and YSYEKL. The CDR3 protein is CASSPSVATATNEKLFF. CDR3 DNA sequence: TGCGCCAGCAGCCCGTCGGTCGCTACAGCAACTAATGAAAAACTGTTTTTT.

This clone was seen a few times. The V and J genes are TRBV6-1 and TRBJ1-5, with 7 nucleotides matching TRBD1. Trimming took 6 bases from V and 9 from J; bases not matched to a gene: 8. Germline-derived CDR1 and CDR2 are MNHNS and SASEGT. CDR3 length equals 13 residues. This CDR3 reads CASRETGSWPQHF. The CDR3 DNA reads TGTGCCAGCAGAGAGACAGGGTCTTGGCCCCAGCATTTT.

The V call is TRBV27, the J call TRBJ1-5; 9 positions match TRBD1. The CDR3 covers 15 residues. V trimming: 5 bases; J trimming: 7 bases; junction bases outside the gene matches: 9. Germline assignment: CDR1 MNHEY and CDR2 SMNVEV (reference sequence). CDR3 protein: CASSTGTGLGQPQHF. In DNA, the CDR3 is TGTGCCAGCAGTACCGGGACAGGGTTGGGACAGCCCCAGCATTTT.

This clone was seen a single time. The CDR3 region is CSVRTSFNEQYF. The CDR3 bases are TGCAGCGTTCGGACTAGTTTTAACGAGCAGTACTTC. J is TRBJ2-7 and V is TRBV29-1, with 7 bases matching TRBD2. V lost 5 bases and J lost 5; bases outside the gene matches: 6. This CDR3 has 12 residues. Germline loops: CDR1 SQVTM, CDR2 ANQGSEA.

The V and J genes are TRBV5-6 and TRBJ1-4; possible D gene TRBD1, 5 bases. V lost 4 bases, J lost 0 bases, and 19 bases lay in between. The CDR3 loop spans 18 amino acids. Germline CDR1 reads SGHDT; CDR2 reads YYEEEE. Written as DNA, the CDR3 is TGTGCCAGCAGCCTCTTGACAGTCCGCATCCCAACTAATGAAAAACTGTTTTTT. As protein: CASSLLTVRIPTNEKLFF.

The genes are TRBV19 and TRBJ2-7; D is perhaps TRBD1 or TRBD2 (5 bases each). The germline V gene encodes CDR1 LNHDA and CDR2 SQIVND (reference sequence). V dropped 3 bases and J dropped 3 bases, with 15 bases sitting between them. CDR3 length equals 15 residues. CDR3 in DNA: TGTGCCAGTAGTATCGGACACGGGGATATCTACGAGCAGTACTTC. Translating gives CASSIGHGDIYEQYF.

The chain joins TRBV7-2 to TRBJ2-7, with D perhaps TRBD2 (6 bases). The V and J ends lost 6 bases and 3 bases respectively, with 12 bases between them. This CDR3 is built from 13 residues. CDR1 is SGHTA and CDR2 is FQGNSA in the germline V gene. CDR3 coding DNA: TGTGCCAGCAGTCGACTAGAGAACTACGAGCAGTACTTC. This encodes CASSRLENYEQYF.

The chain links TRBV29-1 to TRBJ1-4, with unresolved D. The ends were cut back, 7 bases at V and 5 bases at J, with 5 bases in the middle. The CDR3 totals 10 residues. Germline lookup yields CDR1 SQVTM and CDR2 ANQGSEA. The CDR3 DNA is TGCAGCGCCTTCAATGAAAAACTGTTTTTT. It specifies CSAFNEKLFF.